This TCR beta chain was found in a study of Ad26.COV2.S vaccination and SARS-CoV-2 variants. Treatment meaning: some 20 received Ad26.COV2.S at low or high dose, single or two shots; 5 received placebo; per-sample allocation not given. Specimens were obtained on day 63 following the first vaccine or placebo injection. Here immunoSEQ multiplex PCR was the method, and the copy in TCRdb shows in-frame clones only, minus some. Among fewer than 800,000 clones listed, 89% were seen once. The CDR3 is made up of 15 amino acids. The V gene's germline CDR1 is SGHDN and CDR2 FVKESK. V lost 0 bases and J lost 5; bases outside the gene matches: 7.

This chain uses TRBV14 with TRBJ2-7; TRBD2 agrees at 7 bases. This receptor was obtained from a person aged 18-60 years who received the Ad26.COV2.S COVID-19 vaccine or a placebo. Material: peripheral blood, obtained in a trial of Ad26.COV2.S vaccine versus placebo. In DNA, the CDR3 is TGTGCCAGCAGCCAAGATTGGGGGGGTTACGACGAGCAGTACTTC. The encoded protein is CASSQDWGGYDEQYF.